Listed here is a single T cell receptor beta chain. The repertoire was sequenced with immunoSEQ multiplex PCR; TCRdb's copy has only in-frame clones and lacks some. The sample lists roughly 80,000 clones, 85% to 95% occurring once. This sample is part of a study of technical replicates of blood from a few donors. This receptor was identified in a human donor in good health. The material sequenced was T cells isolated from PBMCs.

This CDR3 reads CASGPGTSGSEEQYF. In DNA, the CDR3 is TGTGCTAGTGGTCCCGGGACTAGCGGCTCGGAAGAGCAGTACTTC. The rearrangement joins TRBV12-5 to TRBJ2-7; the match to TRBD2 covers 11 bases. The V segment lost 5 bases and the J segment 7 bases; nucleotides outside the gene matches: 10. The CDR3 has 15 amino acids. Germline CDR1 and CDR2: LGHNT and FRNRAP.